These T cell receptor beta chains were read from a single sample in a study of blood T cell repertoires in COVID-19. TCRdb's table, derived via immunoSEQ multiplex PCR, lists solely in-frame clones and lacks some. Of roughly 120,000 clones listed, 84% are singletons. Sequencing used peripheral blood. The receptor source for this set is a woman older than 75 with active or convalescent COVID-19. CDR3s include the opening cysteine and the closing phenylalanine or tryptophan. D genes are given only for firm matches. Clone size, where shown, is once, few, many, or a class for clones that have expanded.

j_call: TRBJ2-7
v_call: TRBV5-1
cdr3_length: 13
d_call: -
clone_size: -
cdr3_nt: TGCGCCAGCAGTGGGGAGAGTAACAACGAGCAGTACTTC
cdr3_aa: CASSGESNNEQYF

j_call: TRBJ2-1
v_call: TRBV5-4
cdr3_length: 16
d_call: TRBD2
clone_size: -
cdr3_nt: TGTGCCAGCAGCCCCGGGACTAGCGGGATAACGAATGAGCAGTTCTTC
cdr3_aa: CASSPGTSGITNEQFF

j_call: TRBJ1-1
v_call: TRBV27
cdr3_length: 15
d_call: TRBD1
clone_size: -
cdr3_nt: TGTGCCAGCAGTTTAGTGGACAGGCCTTTGGCTGAAGCTTTCTTT
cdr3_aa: CASSLVDRPLAEAFF

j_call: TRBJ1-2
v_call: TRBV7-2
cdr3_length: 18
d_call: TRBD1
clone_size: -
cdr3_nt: TGTGCCAGCAGCCCTGCTTCCAGGGGGCGAGAGGGTAACTATGGCTACACCTTC
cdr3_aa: CASSPASRGREGNYGYTF

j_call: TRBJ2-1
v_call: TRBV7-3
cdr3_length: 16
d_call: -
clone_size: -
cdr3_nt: TGTGCCAGCAGCCCGATACCTGGGCCTGGGAGGAATGAGCAGTTCTTC
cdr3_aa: CASSPIPGPGRNEQFF

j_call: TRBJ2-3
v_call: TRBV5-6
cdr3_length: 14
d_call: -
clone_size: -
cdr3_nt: TGTGCCAGCAGCTTGGGCGGGCACACAGATACGCAGTATTTT
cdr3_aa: CASSLGGHTDTQYF

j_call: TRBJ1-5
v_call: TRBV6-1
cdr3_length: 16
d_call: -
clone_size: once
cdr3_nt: TGTGCCAGCAGTGAAGCAACAGACTATAGCAATCAGCCCCAGCATTTT
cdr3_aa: CASSEATDYSNQPQHF

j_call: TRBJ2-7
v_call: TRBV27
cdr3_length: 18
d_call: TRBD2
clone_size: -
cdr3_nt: TGTGCCAGCAGTGAGACAATTACCGGGACTAGCGGATCCTACGAGCAGTACTTC
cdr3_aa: CASSETITGTSGSYEQYF

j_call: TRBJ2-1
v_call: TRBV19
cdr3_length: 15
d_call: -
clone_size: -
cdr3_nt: TGTGCCAGTAGTCCAACCCGTACTAGTTGGGATGAGCAGTTCTTC
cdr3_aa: CASSPTRTSWDEQFF

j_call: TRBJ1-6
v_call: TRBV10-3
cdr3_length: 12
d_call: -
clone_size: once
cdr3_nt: TGTGCCACTCGGGACTGGAGTTCACCCCTCCACTTT
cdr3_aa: CATRDWSSPLHF

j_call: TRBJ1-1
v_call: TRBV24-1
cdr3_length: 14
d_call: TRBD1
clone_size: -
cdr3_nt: TGTGCCACCAGTGAAGGGGGCTCGGGCACTGAAGCTTTCTTT
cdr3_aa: CATSEGGSGTEAFF

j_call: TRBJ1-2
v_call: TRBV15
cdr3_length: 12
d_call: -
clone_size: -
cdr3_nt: TGTGCCACCAGCAGCACCGGGGATGGCTACACCTTC
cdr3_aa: CATSSTGDGYTF

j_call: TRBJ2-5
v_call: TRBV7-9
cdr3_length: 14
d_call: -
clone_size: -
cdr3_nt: TGTGCCAGCAGACAGGGGGGGGACCAAGAGACCCAGTACTTC
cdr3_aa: CASRQGGDQETQYF

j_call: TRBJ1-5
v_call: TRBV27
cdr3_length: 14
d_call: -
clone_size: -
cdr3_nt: TGTGCCAGCAGTCAAGCCCGAGGCAATCAGCCCCAGCATTTT
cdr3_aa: CASSQARGNQPQHF

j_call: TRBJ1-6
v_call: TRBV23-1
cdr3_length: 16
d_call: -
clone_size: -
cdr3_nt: TGCGCCAGCAGTCCTGCCCCCGGGTCCTATAATTCACCCCTCCACTTT
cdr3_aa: CASSPAPGSYNSPLHF

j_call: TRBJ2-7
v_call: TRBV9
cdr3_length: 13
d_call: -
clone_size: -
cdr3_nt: TGTGCCAGCAGCGCCGGGGACTCCTACGAGCAGTACTTC
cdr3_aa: CASSAGDSYEQYF

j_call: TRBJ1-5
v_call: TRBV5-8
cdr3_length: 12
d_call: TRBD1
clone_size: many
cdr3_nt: TGTGCCAGCAGCCAGGAGACAGGGGTTAGGCATTTT
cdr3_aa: CASSQETGVRHF

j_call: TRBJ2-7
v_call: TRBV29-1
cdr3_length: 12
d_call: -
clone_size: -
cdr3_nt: TGCAGCGTTGTTGTCCTTTCCTACGAGCAGTACTTC
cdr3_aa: CSVVVLSYEQYF

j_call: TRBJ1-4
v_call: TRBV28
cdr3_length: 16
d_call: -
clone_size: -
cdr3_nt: TGTGCCAGCAGTTTTGCTCTAGGCCGTCCTAATGAAAAACTGTTTTTT
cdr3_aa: CASSFALGRPNEKLFF

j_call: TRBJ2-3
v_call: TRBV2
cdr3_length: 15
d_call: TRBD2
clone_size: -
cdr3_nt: TGTGCCAGCGGGGGACTAGCGGGAGGACCCAGGACGCAGTATTTT
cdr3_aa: CASGGLAGGPRTQYF

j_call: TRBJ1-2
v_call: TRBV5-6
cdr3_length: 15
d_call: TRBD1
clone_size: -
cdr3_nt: TGTGCCAGCAGCTCGCACCCTACAGGGGTCAGAGGCTACACCTTC
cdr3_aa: CASSSHPTGVRGYTF

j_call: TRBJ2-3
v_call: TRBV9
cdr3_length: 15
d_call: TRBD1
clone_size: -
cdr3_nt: TGTGCCAGCAGCGGACAGGGCTTGGGCACAGATACGCAGTATTTT
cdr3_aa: CASSGQGLGTDTQYF

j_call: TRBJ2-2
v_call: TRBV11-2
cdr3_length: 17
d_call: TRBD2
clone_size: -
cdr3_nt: TGTGCCAGCAGCTTTCTAACCGGGACTAGCGGGCGCGCGGAGCTGTTTTTT
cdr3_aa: CASSFLTGTSGRAELFF

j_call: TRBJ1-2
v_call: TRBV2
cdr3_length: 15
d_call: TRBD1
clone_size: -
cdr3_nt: TGTGCCAGCAGGGACGGGACAGCATCCCGACATGGCTACACCTTC
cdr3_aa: CASRDGTASRHGYTF

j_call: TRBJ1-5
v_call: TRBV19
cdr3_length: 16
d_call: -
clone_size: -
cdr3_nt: TGTGCCAGTAGTGACCTCCCTTGGACAGCTAATCAGCCCCAGCATTTT
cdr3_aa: CASSDLPWTANQPQHF

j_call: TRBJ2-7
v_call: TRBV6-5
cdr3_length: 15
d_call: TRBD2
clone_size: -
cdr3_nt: TGTGCCAGCAAATATCAGGGACTAGCGGGATACGAGCAGTACTTC
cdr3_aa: CASKYQGLAGYEQYF

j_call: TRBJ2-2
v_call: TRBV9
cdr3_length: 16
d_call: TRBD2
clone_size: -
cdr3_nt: TGTGCCAGCAGCGTAGGAGGAAGCGGGAGGGCCGGGGAGCTGTTTTTT
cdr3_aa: CASSVGGSGRAGELFF

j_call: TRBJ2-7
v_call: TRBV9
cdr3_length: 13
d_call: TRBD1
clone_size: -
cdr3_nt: TGTGCCAGCAGCCCCCGGACAGGTTCCGAGCAGTACTTC
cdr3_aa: CASSPRTGSEQYF

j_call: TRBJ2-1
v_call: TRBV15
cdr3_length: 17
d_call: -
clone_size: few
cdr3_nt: TGTGCCACCAGCAGAGGCCTAAGGGGGGGCGGGAGCAATGAGCAGTTCTTC
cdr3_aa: CATSRGLRGGGSNEQFF

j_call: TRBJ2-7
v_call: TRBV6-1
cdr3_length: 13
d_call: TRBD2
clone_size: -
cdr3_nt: TGTGCCAGCTGGCGCCTAGCGGGAGATGGGCAGTACTTC
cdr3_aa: CASWRLAGDGQYF

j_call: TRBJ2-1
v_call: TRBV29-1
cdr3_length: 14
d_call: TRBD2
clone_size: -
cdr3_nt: TGCAGCGTCCCCCCTAGCGGGACTTACAATGAGCAGTTCTTC
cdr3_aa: CSVPPSGTYNEQFF

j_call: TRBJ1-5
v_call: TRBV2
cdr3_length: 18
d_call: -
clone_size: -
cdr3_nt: TGTGCCAGCAGTGTTGATTTCGGAGGGAGGTGGAACAATCAGCCCCAGCATTTT
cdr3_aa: CASSVDFGGRWNNQPQHF

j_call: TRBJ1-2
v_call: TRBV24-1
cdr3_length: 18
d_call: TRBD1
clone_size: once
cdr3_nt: TGTGCCACCAGTGATCGCCCGGGACAGGGGGCGGGTATCAATGGCTACACCTTC
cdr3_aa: CATSDRPGQGAGINGYTF

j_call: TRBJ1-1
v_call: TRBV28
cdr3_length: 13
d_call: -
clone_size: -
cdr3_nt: TGTGCCAGCTATCGGCAGGAGAACACTGAAGCTTTCTTT
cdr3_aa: CASYRQENTEAFF

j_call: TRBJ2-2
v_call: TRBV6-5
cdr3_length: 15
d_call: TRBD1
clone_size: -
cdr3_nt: TGTGCCAGCAACATGGACAGGGTCAGCACCGGGGAGCTGTTTTTT
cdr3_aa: CASNMDRVSTGELFF

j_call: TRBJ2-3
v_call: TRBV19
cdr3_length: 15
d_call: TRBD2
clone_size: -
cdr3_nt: TGTGCCAGTAAGGATGCCTCGGGGGGGGCAGATACGCAGTATTTT
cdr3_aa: CASKDASGGADTQYF

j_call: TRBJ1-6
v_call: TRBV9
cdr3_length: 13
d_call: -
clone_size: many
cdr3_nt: TGTGCCAGCAGCGAGGGGCGGAATTCACCCCTCCACTTT
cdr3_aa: CASSEGRNSPLHF